Following are 9 T cell receptor beta chains from one sample sequenced in a study of cytomegalovirus exposure and HLA in healthy donors listed by TCRdb under 2017. The protocol used for the library was the immunoSEQ multiplex PCR assay. For the multiplex PCR, a mixture combining 60 forward primers for TCR Vbeta segments and 13 reverse primers for TCR Jbeta segments was used. In its TCRdb copy, this immuneACCESS table keeps in-frame sequences only and misses some clones. Where compared with another copy, unresolved V genes explain less than half of these, and the others have no known cause. This sample holds about 200,000 clones; over 65% were observed only once. The ten largest clonotypes hold roughly 3% of the sample. The sequenced sample was PBMCs. Source of these receptors: a young woman in good health and CMV-seronegative.

This chain links TRBV5-1 with TRBJ2-1; D gene ambiguous. Germline lookup yields CDR1 SGHRS and CDR2 YFSETQ. Deletions cut 2 bases from V and 15 bases from J, with 12 bases between. This CDR3 comprises 11 residues. The CDR3 spells CASSLGGKLFF. CDR3 bases: TGCGCCAGCAGCTTAGGCGGAAAACTGTTCTTC.

The chain carries TRBV19 and TRBJ2-7, with 11 bases that match TRBD2. In germline, CDR1 is LNHDA, CDR2 SQIVND (reference sequence). This CDR3 comprises 15 residues. After removal of 4 bases from V and 3 bases from J, the junction contained 5 bases not matched to a gene. The chain's CDR3 is CASSTTSGAFYEQYF. The DNA of the CDR3 is TGTGCCAGTAGTACGACTAGCGGGGCATTCTACGAGCAGTACTTC.

This clone has more than one count but fewer than ten. This chain joins TRBV7-9 and TRBJ2-7; D possibly corresponds to TRBD2 (5 bases). Germline V gene sequence: CDR1 SEHNR, CDR2 FQNEAQ (reference sequence). This CDR3 has 13 residues. The ends were cut back, 5 bases at V and 4 bases at J, with 12 bases in the middle. CDR3 loop: CASSPRGKYEQYF. The CDR3 DNA follows: TGTGCCAGCAGCCCGCGAGGGAAGTACGAGCAGTACTTC.

The chain carries TRBV5-1 and TRBJ2-3, with D possibly TRBD2 on 6 matching bases. Per germline, CDR1 SGHRS and CDR2 YFSETQ. V lost 4 bases to trimming and J lost 8 bases, with 20 bases between them. The CDR3 is 15 residues long. The CDR3 reads CASSATVPPGGTQYF. In DNA, the CDR3 is TGCGCCAGCAGCGCAACAGTACCCCCCGGGGGTACGCAGTATTTT. The full variable domain, its missing parts supplied by reference TRBV5-1 and TRBJ2-3, is KAGVTQTPRYLIKTRGQQVTLSCSPISGHRSVSWYQQTPGQGLQFLFEYFSETQRNKGNFPGRFSGRQFSNSRSEMNVSTLELGDSALYLCASSATVPPGGTQYFGPGTRLTVL.

The CDR3 here is CAISETLAVSTDTQYF. The CDR3 DNA follows: TGTGCCATCAGTGAGACTCTAGCGGTCAGCACAGATACGCAGTATTTT. This rearrangement joins TRBV10-3 to TRBJ2-3; 7 nucleotides match TRBD2. The CDR3 runs 16 residues. J lost 0 bases, V lost 2 bases, and 5 bases had no gene match. Per the germline V gene, CDR1 is ENHRY and CDR2 is SYGVKD.

This clone was counted between two and nine times. V usage is TRBV29-1 and J usage is TRBJ2-5; 8 bases align to TRBD2. The CDR3 is 13 amino acids. V was pared by 3 bases and J by 5 bases, with 5 bases of the junction left unmatched. The germline V gene has CDR1 SQVTM and CDR2 ANQGSEA. For the CDR3, the DNA is TGCAGCGTTGAGCCGGGGGGGCCGGAGACCCAGTACTTC. Protein sequence: CSVEPGGPETQYF.

The chain carries TRBV18 and TRBJ2-5, with 9 bases that match TRBD2. The closer fit of TRBJ2-7 to the DNA end suggests the J call may be wrong. The CDR3 extends over 14 amino acids. CDR1 is KGHSH and CDR2 is LQKENI in the germline V gene. CDR3 loop: CASSTLAGEYEQYF. DNA for the CDR3: TGTGCCAGCTCGACTTTAGCGGGGGAGTACGAGCAGTACTTC.

This chain uses TRBV7-9 with TRBJ1-1; no firm D call. CDR3 length equals 17 residues. Deletions cut 1 base from V and 5 bases from J, with 20 bases between. Germline CDR1 is SEHNR and CDR2 is FQNEAQ (reference sequence). The CDR3 sequence: CASSLGAGRGGGTEAFF. In nucleotides, the CDR3 is TGTGCCAGCAGCTTAGGGGCCGGCCGGGGAGGTGGGACTGAAGCTTTCTTT.

V and J are TRBV9 and TRBJ1-3; D not resolved. CDR1 is SGDLS, CDR2 YYNGEE, per germline. Trimming took off 4 bases at V and 0 bases at J, with 11 bases between the two ends. This CDR3 has 15 amino acids. The CDR3 nucleotides are TGTGCCAGCAGCCCCGACACGTTCTCTGGAAACACCATATATTTT. Translated: CASSPDTFSGNTIYF.